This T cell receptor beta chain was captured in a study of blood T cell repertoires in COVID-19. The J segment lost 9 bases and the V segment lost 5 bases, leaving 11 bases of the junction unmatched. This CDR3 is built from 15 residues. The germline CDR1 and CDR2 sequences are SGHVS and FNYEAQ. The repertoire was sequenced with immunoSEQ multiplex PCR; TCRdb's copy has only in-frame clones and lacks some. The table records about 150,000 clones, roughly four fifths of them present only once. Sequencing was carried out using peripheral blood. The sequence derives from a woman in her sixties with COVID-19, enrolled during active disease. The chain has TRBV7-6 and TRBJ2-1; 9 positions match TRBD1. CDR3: CASSPDRGALGEQFF. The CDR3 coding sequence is TGTGCCAGCAGCCCGGACAGGGGTGCTCTTGGTGAGCAGTTCTTC. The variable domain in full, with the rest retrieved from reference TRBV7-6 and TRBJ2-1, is GAGVSQSPRYKVTKRGQDVALRCDPISGHVSLYWYRQALGQGPEFLTYFNYEAQQDKSGLPNDRFSAERPEGSISTLTIQRTEQRDSAMYRCASSPDRGALGEQFFGPGTRLTVL.